This T cell receptor (beta chain) was sequenced in a study of post-analysis software for immune sequencing data. General study findings and limits: Five TRBV segments, including TRBV5-6, TRBV5-1 and TRBV20-1, were more frequent in patients than controls.

This CDR3 comprises 15 residues. V shed 1 base and J shed 1 base, with 10 bases lying between them. The germline V gene encodes CDR1 LGHNA and CDR2 YNFKEQ. As to this clonotype: The antigen remains undetermined. This may arise from a read error, as a much more abundant clone is one base away.

Unique molecular identifiers tagged the TCR beta cDNA libraries. Each CDR3 protein gets one entry after TCRdb re-called the PCR reads with MiXCR. The sample lists roughly 200,000 distinct CDR3 sequences; around 30% were seen once. This TCR was sampled from a girl younger than 18 with multiple sclerosis. The chain joins TRBV4-2 to TRBJ2-5; D is unresolved. Specimen: blood. In nucleotides, the CDR3 is TGTGCCAGCAGCCAAGGTGTAGCAGGCCAAGAGACCCAGTACTTC. This codes for CASSQGVAGQETQYF.